The clone carrying this T cell receptor beta chain occurred a few times. The germline CDR1 and CDR2 sequences are SGHVS and FNYEAQ. Trimming pared 1 base from V and 5 bases from J, leaving 14 bases between. CDR3 length: 15 residues. Researchers prepared the TCRbeta library using unique molecular identifiers, the study reports. TCRdb called the PCR reads again in MiXCR, with one record for every CDR3 protein. The repertoire holds a few hundred thousand distinct CDR3 sequences, with about 16% as singletons. The sample originates from a study of T-cell reconstitution after alpha-beta-depleted transplantation in children.

The source is a boy under two years old who had a stem cell transplant for Wiskott-Aldrich syndrome, so the T cells may come from the graft donor. The gene calls are TRBV7-6 and TRBJ2-5; D is perhaps TRBD1 (6 bases). The sample in question was PBMCs, mostly from graft donor cells, obtained 360 days after TCRalphabeta/CD19-depleted stem cell transplant. The CDR3 bases are TGTGCCAGCAGCTTAGACGGGAAGAGGGGGGAGACCCAGTACTTC. This sequence encodes CASSLDGKRGETQYF.